The rows below give T cell receptor beta chains drawn from one sample of a study of Graves' ophthalmopathy and Graves' hyperthyroidism. TCRdb redid the calling of the multiplex PCR reads with MiXCR, one entry per CDR3 protein. The table includes 350,000 to 400,000 distinct CDR3 sequences, around 17% detected once. Sequenced sample: peripheral blood. These TCRs come from a woman aged 18-35 years with Graves' ophthalmopathy. CDR3s include the opening cysteine and the closing phenylalanine or tryptophan. The order of the fields is J gene, V gene, D gene, CDR3 protein. The D gene is left open where the match is weak.

J gene: TRBJ2-7
V gene: TRBV28
D gene: NA
CDR3 protein: CASSFLLYEQYF

J gene: TRBJ1-1
V gene: TRBV20-1
D gene: TRBD1
CDR3 protein: CSARFGTGLSGGTEAFF

J gene: TRBJ2-5
V gene: TRBV19
D gene: NA
CDR3 protein: CASKSGQGAETQYF

J gene: TRBJ2-5
V gene: TRBV10-3
D gene: NA
CDR3 protein: CAISGSGTQYF

J gene: TRBJ1-5
V gene: TRBV27
D gene: NA
CDR3 protein: CASSSPDGNQPQHF

J gene: TRBJ1-1
V gene: TRBV6-2/TRBV6-3
D gene: NA
CDR3 protein: CASRPGRGNTEAFF

J gene: TRBJ2-7
V gene: TRBV29-1
D gene: NA
CDR3 protein: CSGETRTAYEQYF

J gene: TRBJ2-7
V gene: TRBV7-2
D gene: NA
CDR3 protein: CASSRTVYEQYF

J gene: TRBJ2-7
V gene: TRBV5-4
D gene: TRBD1
CDR3 protein: CASTMDRAYEQYF

J gene: TRBJ2-3
V gene: TRBV5-1
D gene: TRBD2
CDR3 protein: CASSSRLAGETTDTQYF

J gene: TRBJ2-7
V gene: TRBV29-1
D gene: NA
CDR3 protein: CSVSQAPGPYEQYF

J gene: TRBJ1-3
V gene: TRBV14
D gene: NA
CDR3 protein: CASSPGVRLSGNTIYF

J gene: TRBJ2-5
V gene: TRBV24-1
D gene: TRBD1
CDR3 protein: CATSDPGQGTQETQYF

J gene: TRBJ2-7
V gene: TRBV2
D gene: TRBD2
CDR3 protein: CASSEDRLAGESEQYF

J gene: TRBJ2-7
V gene: TRBV7-3
D gene: NA
CDR3 protein: CASSSKQTDSYEQYF

J gene: TRBJ1-5
V gene: TRBV12-3/TRBV12-4
D gene: TRBD1
CDR3 protein: CASRLGPRQGAGQPQHF

J gene: TRBJ1-5
V gene: TRBV6-2/TRBV6-3
D gene: NA
CDR3 protein: CASSYWSVFNSNQPQHF

J gene: TRBJ2-5
V gene: TRBV12-3/TRBV12-4
D gene: TRBD2
CDR3 protein: CASSFEAAGAQYF

J gene: TRBJ1-1
V gene: TRBV6-5
D gene: TRBD1
CDR3 protein: CASSYPGQGGTEAFF

J gene: TRBJ2-4
V gene: TRBV7-2
D gene: NA
CDR3 protein: CASSRGAAKNIQYF

J gene: TRBJ1-1
V gene: TRBV19
D gene: NA
CDR3 protein: CASSIGAPNTEAFF

J gene: TRBJ1-2
V gene: TRBV28
D gene: NA
CDR3 protein: CASSFGQFYGYTF

J gene: TRBJ2-2
V gene: TRBV2
D gene: TRBD1
CDR3 protein: CASYRDSNTGELFF

J gene: TRBJ2-2
V gene: TRBV29-1
D gene: TRBD2
CDR3 protein: CSVLGGAGELFF

J gene: TRBJ2-7
V gene: TRBV6-2/TRBV6-3
D gene: NA
CDR3 protein: CASSRIPGPVVHEQYF

J gene: TRBJ2-7
V gene: TRBV6-1
D gene: NA
CDR3 protein: CASSEWVGGTKSYEQYF

J gene: TRBJ2-4
V gene: TRBV29-1
D gene: NA
CDR3 protein: CSALGLNIQYF

J gene: TRBJ1-5
V gene: TRBV12-3/TRBV12-4
D gene: NA
CDR3 protein: CASSLGEPIEPQPQHF

J gene: TRBJ2-2
V gene: TRBV6-2/TRBV6-3
D gene: NA
CDR3 protein: CASSFTTGELFF

J gene: TRBJ2-6
V gene: TRBV28
D gene: NA
CDR3 protein: CASSAVSPSGANVLTF

J gene: TRBJ1-5
V gene: TRBV11-1
D gene: TRBD1
CDR3 protein: CASSLARQGAGGQPQHF

J gene: TRBJ2-2
V gene: TRBV12-5
D gene: NA
CDR3 protein: CASGLGVPHGELFF

J gene: TRBJ2-5
V gene: TRBV6-2/TRBV6-3
D gene: TRBD1
CDR3 protein: CASSGHRGYQETQYF

J gene: TRBJ2-7
V gene: TRBV7-2
D gene: NA
CDR3 protein: CASSASADNEQYF

J gene: TRBJ2-7
V gene: TRBV28
D gene: NA
CDR3 protein: CASRSGDEQYF

J gene: TRBJ2-6
V gene: TRBV29-1
D gene: TRBD1
CDR3 protein: CSVAGGPPLFGANVLTF

J gene: TRBJ2-5
V gene: TRBV6-2/TRBV6-3
D gene: TRBD2
CDR3 protein: CASSYTSGSSETQYF

J gene: TRBJ1-5
V gene: TRBV6-1
D gene: NA
CDR3 protein: CASSEAGPRPQHF

J gene: TRBJ2-2
V gene: TRBV20-1
D gene: TRBD2
CDR3 protein: CSARDSGSDTGELFF

J gene: TRBJ2-7
V gene: TRBV6-2/TRBV6-3
D gene: TRBD2
CDR3 protein: CASSPRTSGRAVYEQYF

J gene: TRBJ1-5
V gene: TRBV7-2
D gene: NA
CDR3 protein: CASSLGGLGQPQHF

J gene: TRBJ2-7
V gene: TRBV2
D gene: NA
CDR3 protein: CASREHETSRNNEQYF

J gene: TRBJ2-7
V gene: TRBV6-5
D gene: NA
CDR3 protein: CASSQPDSYEQYF

J gene: TRBJ2-4
V gene: TRBV12-3/TRBV12-4
D gene: NA
CDR3 protein: CASSPSRLAKNIQYF